A single sample gave rise to the 8 T cell receptor beta chains below, sequenced in a study of T-cell reconstitution after alpha-beta-depleted transplantation in children. As it was prepared, the TCRbeta library received unique molecular identifiers. TCRdb fed the PCR reads into MiXCR, producing one record per CDR3 protein. The sample records a few hundred thousand distinct CDR3 sequences, over 25% being singletons. The sample in question was PBMCs, obtained before TCRalphabeta/CD19-depleted stem cell transplant. The receptors here all came from a boy under two years old with Wiskott-Aldrich syndrome, due to receive a stem cell transplant.

This clonotype appeared a few times. J is TRBJ2-1 and V is TRBV5-1, with 8 positions matching TRBD2. Germline V gives CDR1 SGHRS, CDR2 YFSETQ. V dropped 2 bases and J dropped 7; count of bases not matched to a gene: 8. This CDR3 comprises 15 residues. CDR3 residues: CASSFYGRVGNEQFF. CDR3 DNA sequence: TGCGCCAGCAGCTTTTACGGGAGGGTGGGTAATGAGCAGTTCTTC.

Turning to this clonotype: A read error is possible here, since a much larger clone lies one base away. The gene calls are TRBV12-3 or TRBV12-4 and TRBJ2-2; D call uncertain. The V gene lost 7 bases and the J gene lost 3 bases, with 6 bases spanning the gap. CDR3 size: 12 residues. The CDR3 DNA follows: TGTGCCAGCATTTTTGACACCGGGGAGCTGTTTTTT. Encoded protein: CASIFDTGELFF.

This clonotype was seen at least ten times. The chain joins TRBV12-3 or TRBV12-4 to TRBJ2-3; TRBD1 matches at 7 bases. V lost 3 bases, J lost 2 bases, and 2 bases stayed unmatched. This CDR3 contains 14 residues. The CDR3 nucleotides are TGTGCCAGCAGTTTGGGACAGCCCACAGATACGCAGTATTTT. Protein: CASSLGQPTDTQYF.

The CDR3 DNA is TGTGCCAGCAGTTCCAAAAGGACAGGGTCGTGGAATTCACCCCTCCACTTT. This translates into CASSSKRTGSWNSPLHF. This chain connects TRBV27 to TRBJ1-6, with TRBD1 matching 8 bases. V lost 4 bases, J lost 7 bases, and 12 bases stayed unmatched. The CDR3 covers 17 residues. Germline V lookup: CDR1 MNHEY, CDR2 SMNVEV (reference sequence).

The V and J genes are TRBV3-1 and TRBJ1-2; D gene unclear. CDR1 and CDR2 (germline): LGHDT, YNNKEL (reference sequence). This CDR3 is built from 13 residues. V was cut by 4 bases and J by 7 bases, with 13 bases left in between. CDR3: CASSPGPYGGYTF. The CDR3 DNA follows: TGTGCCAGCAGCCCTGGCCCATACGGTGGCTACACCTTC.

V and J are TRBV3-1 and TRBJ2-7; D is unresolved. The CDR3 spans 14 residues. V was cut by 0 bases and J by 5 bases, with 11 bases left in between. Looked up from germline, CDR1 is LGHDT and CDR2 is YNNKEL (reference sequence). CDR3 sequence: CASSQEWSGHEQYF. Written as DNA, the CDR3 is TGTGCCAGCAGCCAAGAGTGGTCGGGCCACGAGCAGTACTTC.

J is TRBJ2-3 and V is TRBV7-2; 10 positions agree with TRBD2. Trimming removed 3 bases from V and 8 bases from J; junction bases left unmatched: 11. Germline V gene data show CDR1 as SGHTA and CDR2 as FQGNSA. The CDR3 is 16 amino acids. DNA of the CDR3: TGTGCCAGCAGCTTCCTCGCTAGCGGGAGCTGGGGTACGCAGTATTTT. This translates into CASSFLASGSWGTQYF.

The chain joins TRBV12-3 or TRBV12-4 to TRBJ2-2; possibly TRBD1 for D (6 bases). CDR3 length: 15 residues. V was pared by 5 bases and J by 4 bases, with 14 bases between. The CDR3 loop reads CASSHPGQSTGELFF. The CDR3 DNA reads as TGTGCCAGCAGTCACCCGGGACAAAGCACCGGGGAGCTGTTTTTT.